This T cell receptor (beta chain) was identified in a study of patients and donors after allogeneic stem cell transplantation. The CDR3 loop spans 14 amino acids. J was trimmed by 5 bases and V by 3 bases; bases with no gene match: 3. TCRdb used MiXCR to reprocess the RT-PCR reads, holding one entry per CDR3 protein. Of approximately 160,000 distinct CDR3 sequences listed, around 30% were seen once; the top ten hold roughly 3.2%. Sequencing used blood, either unsorted or a sorted T cell fraction (not recorded which). The clonotype was recovered from a human donor who was either an allogeneic HSCT recipient or a stem cell or donor lymphocyte infusion donor (not recorded which). It is not recorded whose cells these are; they may come from a transplant donor. This chain uses TRBV12-3 or TRBV12-4 with TRBJ2-1; 8 bases match TRBD2. CDR3 amino acids: CASSFSGTNNEQFF. In nucleotides, the CDR3 is TGTGCCAGCAGTTTTAGCGGGACTAACAATGAGCAGTTCTTC.